These 10 T cell receptor beta chains came from one sample sequenced in a study of cytomegalovirus exposure and HLA in healthy donors. The PCR employed 60 Vbeta primers together with 13 Jbeta primers. TCRdb's copy holds only in-frame clones and misses some; the assay was immunoSEQ multiplex PCR. The sample holds approximately 160,000 clones, over 75% seen once. The sample consisted of PBMCs. Every receptor here comes from a woman younger than 35 in good health and CMV-seronegative.

The gene calls are TRBV5-4 and TRBJ2-5; 11 bases line up with TRBD2. Germline CDR1 is SGHNT and CDR2 is YYREEE (reference sequence). The CDR3 runs 15 residues. V was clipped by 4 bases and J by 2 bases; unmatched bases: 4. This chain's CDR3 is CASSKLAGVQETQYF. The DNA for the CDR3 is TGTGCCAGCAGCAAACTAGCGGGGGTACAAGAGACCCAGTACTTC. The whole variable domain, remainder taken from reference TRBV5-4 and TRBJ2-5, is ETGVTQSPTHLIKTRGQQVTLRCSSQSGHNTVSWYQQALGQGPQFIFQYYREEENGRGNFPPRFSGLQFPNYSSELNVNALELDDSALYLCASSKLAGVQETQYFGPGTRLLVL.

The rearrangement links TRBV5-1 to TRBJ2-7, with 9 bases fitting TRBD2. Per germline, CDR1 SGHRS and CDR2 YFSETQ. The trim removed 0 bases at V and 1 base at J, leaving 5 bases unmatched. The CDR3 runs to 16 residues. The DNA for the CDR3 is TGCGCCAGCAGCTTGGATCCAGCGGGAGGTTCCTACGAGCAGTACTTC. Amino acid sequence: CASSLDPAGGSYEQYF.

The chain joins TRBV4-1 to TRBJ1-4, with D hard to call. Germline V gives CDR1 MGHRA, CDR2 YSYEKL. V was trimmed by 0 bases and J by 4 bases, leaving 9 bases between them. The length of the CDR3 is 15 residues. The CDR3: CASSQDFNNNEKLFF. CDR3 bases: TGCGCCAGCAGCCAAGATTTCAACAATAATGAAAAACTGTTTTTT.

This clone was recorded a few times. The rearrangement joins TRBV5-1 to TRBJ1-5, with D unresolved. Germline V lookup: CDR1 SGHRS, CDR2 YFSETQ. There are 15 residues in the CDR3. The ends were cut back, 4 bases at V and 0 bases at J, with 11 bases in the middle. CDR3 residues: CASSRGSGSNQPQHF. CDR3 sequence (DNA): TGCGCCAGCAGCCGAGGAAGTGGTAGCAATCAGCCCCAGCATTTT.

The chain uses TRBV7-3 and TRBJ2-1; 8 bases are a match to TRBD1. Germline V lookup: CDR1 SGHTA, CDR2 FQGTGA. V dropped 5 bases and J dropped 8; count of bases not matched to a gene: 11. This CDR3 is built from 15 residues. The CDR3 is CASSPGTGRMDEQFF. CDR3 DNA sequence: TGTGCCAGCAGCCCTGGGACAGGCAGAATGGATGAGCAGTTCTTC. Supplemented by reference TRBV7-3 and TRBJ2-1, the full variable domain reads GAGVSQTPSNKVTEKGKYVELRCDPISGHTALYWYRQSLGQGPEFLIYFQGTGAADDSGLPNDRFFAVRPEGSVSTLKIQRTERGDSAVYLCASSPGTGRMDEQFFGPGTRLTVL.

This clone appeared a single time. The chain carries TRBV4-1 and TRBJ2-7, with D tentatively TRBD2 (7 bases). From germline, CDR1 is MGHRA and CDR2 YSYEKL. V lost 1 base and J lost 2, with 9 bases in between. The CDR3 is 14 residues long. The CDR3 DNA follows: TGCGCCAGCAGCCAAGGGGGGGGCGCCTACGAGCAGTACTTC. It translates to CASSQGGGAYEQYF.

V usage is TRBV6-5 and J usage is TRBJ2-1; D perhaps matches TRBD1 (5 bases). CDR1 and CDR2 from the germline V gene are MNHEY and SVGAGI. The CDR3 is made up of 13 amino acids. Trimming took 2 bases from V and 9 from J, leaving 11 bases between them. The CDR3 DNA sequence: TGTGCCAGCAGTTACGCGACAGCTAGTGAGCAGTTCTTC. It translates to CASSYATASEQFF.

The chain uses TRBV9 and TRBJ2-2; D gene uncertain. The germline CDR1 and CDR2 sequences are SGDLS and YYNGEE. The ends were cut back, 2 bases at V and 1 base at J, with 9 bases in the middle. This CDR3 region has 15 residues. CDR3 DNA: TGTGCCAGCAGCGTCAGACGGGTGAACACCGGGGAGCTGTTTTTT. It specifies CASSVRRVNTGELFF.

The CDR3 loop reads CASGIGDSLNTEAFF. As DNA, the CDR3 is TGTGCCAGCGGGATAGGGGACAGCTTGAACACTGAAGCTTTCTTT. V usage is TRBV7-3 and J usage is TRBJ1-1; 7 bases are a match to TRBD1. V was clipped by 8 bases and J by 0 bases; unmatched bases: 9. The CDR3 has 15 residues. CDR1 is SGHTA, CDR2 FQGTGA, per germline.

The V call is TRBV4-2, the J call TRBJ1-1; D may be TRBD1 (5 bases). The ends were cut back, 3 bases at V and 0 bases at J, with 8 bases in the middle. Germline CDR1 reads LGHNA; CDR2 reads YNFKEQ. CDR3 size: 14 residues. Here the CDR3 DNA reads TGTGCCAGCAGCCACATGACAGTGAACACTGAAGCTTTCTTT. Residues: CASSHMTVNTEAFF.